This T cell receptor beta chain came from a study of memory CD4+ T cells and cytomegalovirus serostatus. The sort gate was single viable CD3+CD4+CD8-CD45RO+ cells for memory CD4+ T cells. Study-wide results and caveats: Repertoires predicted CMV serostatus with median bootstrapped AUC of roughly 0.96.

TCRdb's copy holds only in-frame clones and misses some; the assay was immunoSEQ multiplex PCR. The sample lists around 61,000 clones; 82% were seen once. CDR3 length equals 14 residues. Germline CDR1 reads SNHLY; CDR2 reads FYNNEI. Concerning this clone: Its antigen remains unidentified.

The rearrangement links TRBV2 to TRBJ2-5; D possibly uses TRBD1 or TRBD2 (8 bases each). The J call may be faulty, since TRBJ2-7 better matches the DNA end. Sequences were obtained from memory CD4+ T cells from blood. The TCR was taken from an adult in good health and CMV-seronegative. DNA of the CDR3: TGTGCCAGCAGGGACAGGGCGGGGGGCTACGAGCAGTACTTC. This codes for CASRDRAGGYEQYF.